The T cell receptor beta chain under discussion was sequenced for a study of beta chain features in type 1 diabetes. Study as a whole: The number of sorted cells examined across all samples was under 140,000,000. Findings and caveats of the study: VDJ junctions sequenced from type 1 diabetes patients showed fewer insertions and more deletions. Shortening of TCRB CDR3s, moderate but significant, appeared in all four CD4+ subsets of Type 1 diabetes patients.

What was sequenced were expressed TCRB transcripts, since all of the isolated RNA had been reverse transcribed. TCRdb's copy holds only in-frame clones and misses some; the assay was immunoSEQ multiplex PCR. Among roughly 150,000 clones listed, over 8.5% were seen once. It was via CD45RO/CCR7/CD25/CD127/CD95/CD27 that CD4+ naive, central memory, regulatory and stem cell-like memory cells were sorted. CDR1 and CDR2 (germline): KGHSH, LQKENI. CDR3 length equals 14 residues. Trimming cost V 3 bases and J 7 bases, with 10 bases left between them. This clone was picked up a small number of times. Its specificity is not known.

The sequence derives from a man aged 18 to 30 in good health. The sample taken for sequencing was central memory CD4+ T cells from blood. The chain carries TRBV18 and TRBJ1-6, with unresolved D. As DNA, the CDR3 is TGTGCCAGCTCACCTCAGCAGGACAATTCACCCCTCCACTTT. Translation: CASSPQQDNSPLHF. Drawing the rest from reference TRBV18 and TRBJ1-6, the complete variable domain is NAGVMQNPRHLVRRRGQEARLRCSPMKGHSHVYWYRQLPEEGLKFMVYLQKENIIDESGMPKERFSAEFPKEGPSILRIQQVVRGDSAAYFCASSPQQDNSPLHFGNGTRLTVT.